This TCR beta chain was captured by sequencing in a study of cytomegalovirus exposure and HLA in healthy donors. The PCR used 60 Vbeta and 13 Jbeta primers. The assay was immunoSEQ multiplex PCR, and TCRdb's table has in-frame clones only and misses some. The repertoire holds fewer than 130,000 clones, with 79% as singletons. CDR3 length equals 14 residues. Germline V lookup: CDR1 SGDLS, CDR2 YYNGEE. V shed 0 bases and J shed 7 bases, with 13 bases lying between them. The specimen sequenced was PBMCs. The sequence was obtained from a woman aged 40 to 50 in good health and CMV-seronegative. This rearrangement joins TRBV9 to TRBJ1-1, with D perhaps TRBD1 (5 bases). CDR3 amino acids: CASSVAPRGGEAFF. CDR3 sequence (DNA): TGTGCCAGCAGCGTAGCCCCCCGGGGGGGTGAAGCTTTCTTT.